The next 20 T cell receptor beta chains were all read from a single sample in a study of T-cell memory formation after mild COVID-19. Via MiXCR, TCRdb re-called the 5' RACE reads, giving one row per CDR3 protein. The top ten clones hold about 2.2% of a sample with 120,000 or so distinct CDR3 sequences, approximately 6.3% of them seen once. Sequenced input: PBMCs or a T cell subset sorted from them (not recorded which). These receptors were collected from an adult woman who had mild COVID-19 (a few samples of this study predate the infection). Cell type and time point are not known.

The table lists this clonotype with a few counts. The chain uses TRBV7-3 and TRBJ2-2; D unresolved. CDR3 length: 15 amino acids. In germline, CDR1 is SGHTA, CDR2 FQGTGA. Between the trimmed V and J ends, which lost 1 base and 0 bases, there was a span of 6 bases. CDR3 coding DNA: TGTGCCAGCAGCTTAAGCGGCGCGAACACCGGGGAGCTGTTTTTT. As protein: CASSLSGANTGELFF.

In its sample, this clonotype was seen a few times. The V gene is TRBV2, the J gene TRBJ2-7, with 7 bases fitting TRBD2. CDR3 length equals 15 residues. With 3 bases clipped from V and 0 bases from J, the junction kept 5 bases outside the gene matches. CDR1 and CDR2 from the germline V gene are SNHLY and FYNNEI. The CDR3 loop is CASSDSPSGSYEQYF. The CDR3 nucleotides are TGTGCCAGCAGTGATTCCCCTAGCGGCTCCTACGAGCAGTACTTC.

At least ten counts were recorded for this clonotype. The CDR3 here is CASRAGTPVEYF. CDR3 coding DNA: TGTGCCAGCAGGGCCGGGACCCCAGTGGAGTACTTC. This chain joins TRBV2 and TRBJ2-7; D may match TRBD1 or TRBD2 (5 bases each). V gave up 6 bases and J gave up 11 bases, with 17 bases separating them. Germline lookup yields CDR1 SNHLY and CDR2 FYNNEI. The CDR3 runs to 12 residues.

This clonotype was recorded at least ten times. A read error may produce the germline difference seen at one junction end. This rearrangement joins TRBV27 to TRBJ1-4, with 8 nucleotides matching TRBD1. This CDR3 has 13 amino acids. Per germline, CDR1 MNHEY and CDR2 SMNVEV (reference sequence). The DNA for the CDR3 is TGTGCCAGCAGTCCGACCGGGACAGGAAGGCGTCTTTTT. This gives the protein CASSPTGTGRRLF.

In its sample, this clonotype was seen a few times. The CDR3: CASSLEGRGSPLHF. The CDR3 DNA sequence: TGTGCCAGCAGCCTAGAGGGAAGAGGATCACCCCTCCACTTT. The chain recombines TRBV27 with TRBJ1-6; D gene uncertain. Germline V gives CDR1 MNHEY, CDR2 SMNVEV (reference sequence). The CDR3 sequence is 14 residues long. V lost 6 bases and J lost 10, with 16 bases in between.

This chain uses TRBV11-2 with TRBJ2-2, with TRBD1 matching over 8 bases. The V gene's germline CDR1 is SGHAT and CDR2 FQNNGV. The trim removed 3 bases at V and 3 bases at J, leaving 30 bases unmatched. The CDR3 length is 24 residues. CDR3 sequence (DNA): TGTGCCAGCAGCTTCAGGTTGCTCGGGACAGGAAAAATACAAGAACACCGGTACACCGGGGAGCTGTTTTTT. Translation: CASSFRLLGTGKIQEHRYTGELFF.

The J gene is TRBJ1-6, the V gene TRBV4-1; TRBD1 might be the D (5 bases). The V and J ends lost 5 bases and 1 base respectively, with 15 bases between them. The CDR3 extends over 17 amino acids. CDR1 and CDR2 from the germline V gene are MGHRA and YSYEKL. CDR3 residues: CASSSRGGRSYNSPLHF. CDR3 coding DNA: TGCGCCAGCAGCTCCCGCGGGGGAAGATCCTATAATTCACCCCTCCACTTT.

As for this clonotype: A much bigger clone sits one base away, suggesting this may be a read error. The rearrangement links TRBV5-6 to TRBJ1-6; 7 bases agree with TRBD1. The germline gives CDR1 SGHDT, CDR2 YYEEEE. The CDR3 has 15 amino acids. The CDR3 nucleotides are TGTGCCAGCAGCTTAGGAGGGGGCTATAATTCACACCTCCACTTT. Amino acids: CASSLGGGYNSHLHF.

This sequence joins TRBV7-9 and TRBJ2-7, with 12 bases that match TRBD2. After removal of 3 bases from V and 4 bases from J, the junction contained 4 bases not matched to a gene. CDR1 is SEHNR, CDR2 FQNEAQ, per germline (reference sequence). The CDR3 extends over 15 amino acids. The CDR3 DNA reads TGTGCCAGCAGCTTGTTGACTAGCGGGAGATACGAGCAGTACTTC. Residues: CASSLLTSGRYEQYF.

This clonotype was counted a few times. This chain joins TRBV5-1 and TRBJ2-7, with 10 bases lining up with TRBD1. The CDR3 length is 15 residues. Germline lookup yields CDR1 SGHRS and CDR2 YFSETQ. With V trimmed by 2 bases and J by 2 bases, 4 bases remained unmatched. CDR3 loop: CASSFGTGVAYEQYF. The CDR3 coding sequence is TGCGCCAGCAGCTTCGGGACAGGGGTCGCCTACGAGCAGTACTTC.

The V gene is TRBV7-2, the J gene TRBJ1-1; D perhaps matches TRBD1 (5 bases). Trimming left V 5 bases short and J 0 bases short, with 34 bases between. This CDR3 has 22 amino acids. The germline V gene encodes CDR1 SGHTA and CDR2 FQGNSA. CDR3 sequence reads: CASSLVRGGGGRKRALNTEAFF. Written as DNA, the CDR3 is TGTGCCAGCAGCCTAGTCAGAGGCGGGGGAGGTCGAAAACGGGCCTTGAACACTGAAGCTTTCTTT. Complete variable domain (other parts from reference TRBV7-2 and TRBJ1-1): GAGVSQSPSNKVTEKGKDVELRCDPISGHTALYWYRQSLGQGLEFLIYFQGNSAPDKSGLPSDRFSAERTGGSVSTLTIQRTQQEDSAVYLCASSLVRGGGGRKRALNTEAFFGQGTRLTVV.

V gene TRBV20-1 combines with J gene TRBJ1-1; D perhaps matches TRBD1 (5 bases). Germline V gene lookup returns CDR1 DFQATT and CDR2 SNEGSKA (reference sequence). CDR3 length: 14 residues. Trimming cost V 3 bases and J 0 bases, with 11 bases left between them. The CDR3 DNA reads TGCAGTGCTAGTGGGGGTGCCATGAACACTGAAGCTTTCTTT. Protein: CSASGGAMNTEAFF.

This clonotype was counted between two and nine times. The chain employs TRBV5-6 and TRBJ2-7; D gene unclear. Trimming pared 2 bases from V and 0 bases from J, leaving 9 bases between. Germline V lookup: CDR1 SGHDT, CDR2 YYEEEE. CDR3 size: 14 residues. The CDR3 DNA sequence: TGTGCCAGCAGCTTAGGAACCGCCTCCTACGAGCAGTACTTC. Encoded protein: CASSLGTASYEQYF.

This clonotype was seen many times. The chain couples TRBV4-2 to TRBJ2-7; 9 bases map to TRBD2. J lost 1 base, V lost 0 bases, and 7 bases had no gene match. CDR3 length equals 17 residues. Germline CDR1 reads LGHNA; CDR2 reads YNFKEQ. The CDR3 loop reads CASSQDQKAGGSYEQYF. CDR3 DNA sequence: TGTGCCAGCAGCCAAGATCAGAAAGCGGGGGGTTCCTACGAGCAGTACTTC.

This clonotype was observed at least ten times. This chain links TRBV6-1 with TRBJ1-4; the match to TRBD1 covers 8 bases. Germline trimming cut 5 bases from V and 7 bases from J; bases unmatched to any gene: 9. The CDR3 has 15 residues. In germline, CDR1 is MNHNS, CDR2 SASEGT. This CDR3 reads CASSPGQAFGEKLFF. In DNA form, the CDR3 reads TGTGCCAGCAGTCCGGGACAGGCGTTTGGTGAAAAACTGTTTTTT.

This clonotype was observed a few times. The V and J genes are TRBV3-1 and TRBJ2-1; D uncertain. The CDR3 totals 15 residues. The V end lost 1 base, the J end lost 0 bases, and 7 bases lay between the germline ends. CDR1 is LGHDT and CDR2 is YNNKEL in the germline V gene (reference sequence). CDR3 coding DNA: TGTGCCAGCAGCCAAGCAACCATCTCCTACAATGAGCAGTTCTTC. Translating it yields CASSQATISYNEQFF.

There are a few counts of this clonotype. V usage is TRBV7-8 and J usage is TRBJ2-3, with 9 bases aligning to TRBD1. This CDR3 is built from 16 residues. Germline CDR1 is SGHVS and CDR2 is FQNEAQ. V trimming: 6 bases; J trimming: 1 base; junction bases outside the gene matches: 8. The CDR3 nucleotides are TGTGCCAGCAGGGGCCACAGGGGGCCTGGCACAGATACGCAGTATTTT. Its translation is CASRGHRGPGTDTQYF.

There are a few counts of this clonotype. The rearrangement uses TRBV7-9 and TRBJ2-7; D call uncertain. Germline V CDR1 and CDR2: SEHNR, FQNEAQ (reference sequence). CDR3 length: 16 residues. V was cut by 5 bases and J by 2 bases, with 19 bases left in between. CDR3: CASSAYRTYLAYEQYF. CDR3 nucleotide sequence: TGTGCCAGCAGCGCGTACCGGACGTATTTAGCCTACGAGCAGTACTTC.

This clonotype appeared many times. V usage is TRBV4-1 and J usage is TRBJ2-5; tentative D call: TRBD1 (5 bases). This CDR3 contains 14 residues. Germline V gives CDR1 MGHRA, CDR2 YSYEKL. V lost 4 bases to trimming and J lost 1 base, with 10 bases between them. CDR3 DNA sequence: TGCGCCAGCAGCCCCAGGGTGTCCCAAGAGACCCAGTACTTC. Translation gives CASSPRVSQETQYF.

The CDR3 DNA reads as TGTGCCAGCAGCGCCGCCGACAGGCCATTTTCCGGCGAGCAGTACTTC. Its translation: CASSAADRPFSGEQYF. The chain combines TRBV7-9 with TRBJ2-7, with a tentative D call TRBD1 (6 bases). V was trimmed by 5 bases and J by 6 bases, leaving 23 bases between them. The CDR3 sequence is 16 residues long. The germline V gene has CDR1 SEHNR and CDR2 FQNEAQ (reference sequence).